Sequencing of this T cell receptor (beta chain) was carried out in a study of blood T cell repertoires in COVID-19. The CDR3 is 14 amino acids. Germline V gene data show CDR1 as SGHTA and CDR2 as FQGNSA. Deletions cut 7 bases from V and 4 bases from J, with 16 bases between. Under the authors' procedure: Nucleated cell counts were estimated from reference gene primer amplification. Some clones are missing from TCRdb's copy, which holds only in-frame ones; the method was immunoSEQ multiplex PCR. V and J calls and clone size are given by that table; D and trimming were obtained from the DNA. The table has 85,000 to 120,000 clones, 70% to 80% seen once.

The sequencing sample was made of peripheral blood. This TCR derives from a human donor with acute or convalescent COVID-19. The donor label of this sample is uncertain. J is TRBJ1-2 and V is TRBV7-2; unclear D gene. The DNA of the CDR3 is TGTGCCAGCACCGCCGTCGGCCGGGGCTATGGCTACACCTTC. Translating it yields CASTAVGRGYGYTF.